Following are 25 T cell receptor beta chains from one sample sequenced in a study of T cells in Graves' hyperthyroidism and ophthalmopathy. The source material, RNA transcripts, was used to amplify TCR beta CDR3 regions. Carried out on the TCR CDR3, a first-round RT-PCR used the HTBI primer set. TCRdb itself ran the multiplex PCR reads through MiXCR, one entry per CDR3 protein. The sample records about 640,000 distinct CDR3 sequences, 20% to 25% being singletons. The sample consisted of blood. The receptor set was obtained from a man under 40 with Graves' ophthalmopathy.

This chain connects TRBV10-3 to TRBJ2-1; 8 bases map to TRBD2. The germline V gene has CDR1 ENHRY and CDR2 SYGVKD. J gave up 7 bases and V 6 bases, and 11 bases lay outside the gene matches. The length of the CDR3 is 15 residues. CDR3 sequence: CAIRSTSGGGNEQFF. The CDR3 DNA follows: TGTGCCATCAGGTCTACTAGCGGAGGTGGGAATGAGCAGTTCTTC.

This clonotype was counted many times. The chain carries TRBV28 and TRBJ2-6; D gene unclear. V was trimmed by 7 bases and J by 3 bases, leaving 13 bases between them. Germline CDR1 MDHEN, CDR2 SYDVKM. This CDR3 is built from 15 residues. CDR3 amino acids: CASTRALLGANVLTF. The CDR3 coding sequence is TGTGCCAGCACCCGAGCCCTGCTTGGGGCCAACGTCCTGACTTTC.

This clonotype was counted only a few times. V and J are TRBV5-1 and TRBJ1-2; TRBD1 is a possible D gene (5 bases). CDR1 is SGHRS, CDR2 YFSETQ, per germline. Trimming left V 5 bases short and J 3 bases short, with 29 bases between. The CDR3 has 19 amino acids. Here the CDR3 DNA reads TGCGCCAGCAGGAACCCAACCCCCAGGGACCCATCCGGCGACTATGGCTACACCTTC. Translation gives CASRNPTPRDPSGDYGYTF. The variable domain in full, with the rest retrieved from reference TRBV5-1 and TRBJ1-2, is KAGVTQTPRYLIKTRGQQVTLSCSPISGHRSVSWYQQTPGQGLQFLFEYFSETQRNKGNFPGRFSGRQFSNSRSEMNVSTLELGDSALYLCASRNPTPRDPSGDYGYTFGSGTRLTVV.

The sample holds a few counts of this clonotype. The chain couples TRBV20-1 to TRBJ2-3; weak D call: TRBD2 (6 bases). CDR3 length equals 14 residues. Germline-derived CDR1 and CDR2 are DFQATT and SNEGSKA (reference sequence). Between the trimmed V and J ends, which lost 1 base and 3 bases, there was a span of 11 bases. The CDR3 here is CSARGRASTDTQYF. The CDR3 DNA follows: TGCAGTGCTAGAGGGAGGGCCAGTACAGATACGCAGTATTTT.

This rearrangement joins TRBV28 to TRBJ2-1; 7 bases match TRBD2. Trimming removed 1 base from V and 1 base from J; junction bases left unmatched: 25. Germline loops: CDR1 MDHEN, CDR2 SYDVKM. The CDR3 length is 23 residues. The CDR3 DNA follows: TGTGCCAGCAGTTTATTAATCAGGGATCCGGGACTACGAAAAAGGGCATCCTACAATGAGCAGTTCTTC. Its protein product is CASSLLIRDPGLRKRASYNEQFF.

The rearrangement links TRBV19 to TRBJ2-5; 8 bases map to TRBD2. Germline trimming cut 6 bases from V and 3 bases from J; bases unmatched to any gene: 3. The length of the CDR3 is 13 residues. CDR1 is LNHDA, CDR2 SQIVND, per germline (reference sequence). The CDR3 region has the DNA TGTGCCAGTAGCAGGGGACTAGAAGAGACCCAGTACTTC. It yields the protein CASSRGLEETQYF.

The CDR3 DNA reads TGTGCCAGCACCGGGACAGGAGCTAATTCACCCCTCCACTTT. Its translation: CASTGTGANSPLHF. This chain joins TRBV6-1 and TRBJ1-6; 8 bases agree with TRBD1. The CDR3 contains 14 residues. Looked up from germline, CDR1 is MNHNS and CDR2 is SASEGT. The ends lost 7 bases at V and 6 bases at J; junction bases unmatched: 5.

The chain joins TRBV28 to TRBJ2-1, with 9 bases identical to TRBD1. The CDR3 spans 15 residues. Germline-derived CDR1 and CDR2 are MDHEN and SYDVKM. The trim removed 6 bases at V and 7 bases at J, leaving 10 bases unmatched. The CDR3 coding sequence is TGTGCCAGCAGAATTACAGGGGGCGCGTCTAATGAGCAGTTCTTC. Amino acids: CASRITGGASNEQFF.

The gene calls are TRBV7-2 and TRBJ2-2, with TRBD2 identical over 9 bases. Per germline, CDR1 SGHTA and CDR2 FQGNSA. CDR3 length: 15 amino acids. The junction had 1 base not matched to a gene; V was cut back by 2 bases and J by 3 bases. CDR3 amino acids: CASSLRGRDTGELFF. Here the CDR3 DNA reads TGTGCCAGCAGCTTACGCGGGAGGGACACCGGGGAGCTGTTTTTT.

The gene calls are TRBV6-2 or TRBV6-3 and TRBJ1-4; 7 bases are a match to TRBD1. Trimming took 2 bases from V and 11 from J; bases not matched to a gene: 11. Germline CDR1 and CDR2: MNHEY and SVGEGT. The CDR3 runs 15 residues. Written as DNA, the CDR3 is TGTGCCAGCAGTTACATAAGCCCCGGGACAGATAAACTGTTTTTT. This sequence encodes CASSYISPGTDKLFF.

The chain is built from TRBV27 and TRBJ2-7; D gene uncertain. Trimming removed 6 bases at V and 0 bases at J, with 12 bases between. Germline V gene data show CDR1 as MNHEY and CDR2 as SMNVEV (reference sequence). This CDR3 region has 14 residues. For the CDR3, the DNA is TGTGCCAGCAGATCACGCCAGAGCTCCTACGAGCAGTACTTC. Translating it yields CASRSRQSSYEQYF.

V is TRBV28 and J is TRBJ2-5; maybe TRBD2 (5 bases). The CDR3 consists of 14 residues. Germline assignment: CDR1 MDHEN and CDR2 SYDVKM. V was shortened by 2 bases and J by 9 bases, with 16 bases between the two germline ends. For the CDR3, the DNA is TGTGCCAGCAGTTTACCCCAGGTCCAGGAGGCCCAGTACTTC. Translating gives CASSLPQVQEAQYF.

Comments on this clonotype: Being one base from a much bigger clone, this may be a read error. The V and J genes are TRBV20-1 and TRBJ2-7; D is ambiguous. Germline-derived CDR1 and CDR2 are DFQATT and SNEGSKA (reference sequence). The length of the CDR3 is 13 residues. Trimming pared 5 bases from V and 6 bases from J, leaving 17 bases between. CDR3 nucleotides: TGCAGTGCTGTCGGGCCTTTGGTGAGCGAGCAGTACTTC. It yields the protein CSAVGPLVSEQYF.

On this clonotype: One base away lies a much larger clone, so this may be a sequencing read error. The chain is built from TRBV28 and TRBJ1-1; D possibly corresponds to TRBD1 (5 bases). This CDR3 spans 14 amino acids. Germline lookup yields CDR1 MDHEN and CDR2 SYDVKM. The CDR3 here is CASRQDSLVDEVFF. The CDR3, as DNA: TGTGCCAGCAGACAGGACTCGTTGGTTGATGAAGTTTTCTTT.

This clonotype was observed a few times. This chain connects TRBV19 to TRBJ1-2, with 9 bases lining up with TRBD1. Germline V gives CDR1 LNHDA, CDR2 SQIVND (reference sequence). Trimming removed 3 bases from V and 7 bases from J; junction bases left unmatched: 9. The CDR3 has 15 residues. This CDR3 is CASSIPGTGYAGYTF. Here the CDR3 DNA reads TGTGCCAGTAGTATCCCCGGGACAGGGTATGCTGGCTACACCTTC.

The chain employs TRBV6-1 and TRBJ2-2; TRBD2 agrees at 12 bases. J gave up 5 bases and V 8 bases, and 6 bases lay outside the gene matches. The CDR3 is 15 amino acids. The germline gives CDR1 MNHNS, CDR2 SASEGT. The CDR3: CASASGGGDTGELFF. The CDR3 nucleotides are TGTGCCAGCGCTAGCGGGGGGGGGGATACCGGGGAGCTGTTTTTT.

J is TRBJ2-5 and V is TRBV28; 9 bases align to TRBD1. This CDR3 spans 13 amino acids. Trimming cost V 3 bases and J 7 bases; bases outside gene matches: 3. Germline V gene sequence: CDR1 MDHEN, CDR2 SYDVKM. As DNA, the CDR3 is TGTGCCAGCAGTTTTCCGGGACAGGGGACCCAGTACTTC. This sequence encodes CASSFPGQGTQYF.

This rearrangement joins TRBV10-2 to TRBJ2-1, with D tentatively TRBD2 (7 bases). Per germline, CDR1 WSHSY and CDR2 SAAADI. CDR3 length: 16 amino acids. V lost 7 bases and J 8 bases, leaving 24 bases between the germline ends. Here the CDR3 DNA reads TGCGCCAGCAAGGGGAATAGGGGGGGGATGTTCGATGAGCAGTTCTTC. Translated: CASKGNRGGMFDEQFF.

The table lists this clonotype with many counts. V usage is TRBV20-1 and J usage is TRBJ1-5, with TRBD1 matching 9 bases. Trimming took 6 bases from V and 3 from J; bases not matched to a gene: 3. CDR1 and CDR2 (germline): DFQATT, SNEGSKA (reference sequence). The CDR3 contains 13 residues. The CDR3 coding sequence is TGCAGTGCACACAGGGGGCCCAATCAGCCCCAGCATTTT. Amino acid sequence: CSAHRGPNQPQHF.

This chain uses TRBV6-2 or TRBV6-3 with TRBJ2-1; 7 positions agree with TRBD1. The V gene's germline CDR1 is MNHEY and CDR2 SVGEGT. Trimming at V came to 10 bases and at J to 4 bases, leaving 7 bases not matched to a gene. The CDR3 runs 13 residues. The CDR3 bases are TGTGCCACCCTTGTACAGGGGTACAATGAGCAGTTCTTC. This translates into CATLVQGYNEQFF.

The chain carries TRBV27 and TRBJ1-1, with D perhaps matching TRBD1 (5 bases). CDR1 is MNHEY and CDR2 is SMNVEV in the germline V gene (reference sequence). Trimming left V 0 bases short and J 1 base short, with 9 bases between. The CDR3 has 15 residues. The CDR3 coding sequence is TGTGCCAGCAGTTTATCAAGGGACTGGAACACTGAAGCTTTCTTT. Amino acid sequence: CASSLSRDWNTEAFF.

The chain has TRBV12-3 or TRBV12-4 and TRBJ2-1; 11 bases line up with TRBD2. CDR3 length equals 14 residues. V lost 8 bases to trimming and J lost 9 bases; unmatched junction nucleotides: 9. DNA for the CDR3: TGTGCCAGCGCCACTAGCGGGAGTGCCAGTGAGCAGTTCTTC. Protein product: CASATSGSASEQFF.

The chain couples TRBV19 to TRBJ1-1; tentatively, D is TRBD1 (6 bases). V was cut by 7 bases and J by 8 bases, with 23 bases left in between. From germline, CDR1 is LNHDA and CDR2 SQIVND (reference sequence). The CDR3 runs to 15 residues. The CDR3 here is CASKLSAGAGPEAFF. CDR3 nucleotide sequence: TGTGCCAGTAAACTTTCGGCAGGGGCGGGACCAGAAGCTTTCTTT.

This clonotype was found many times. The chain links TRBV3-1 to TRBJ2-3, with D tentatively TRBD2 (5 bases). Germline V gene sequence: CDR1 LGHDT, CDR2 YNNKEL (reference sequence). The CDR3 spans 13 residues. V was pared by 4 bases and J by 5 bases, with 10 bases between. The CDR3 DNA reads as TGTGCCAGCAGCCCCTCTGGAGGAGATACGCAGTATTTT. Amino acids: CASSPSGGDTQYF.

The chain links TRBV27 to TRBJ1-6; D call uncertain. Germline V CDR1 and CDR2: MNHEY, SMNVEV (reference sequence). Trimming pared 7 bases from V and 9 bases from J, leaving 16 bases between. The CDR3 sequence is 14 residues long. CDR3 in amino acids: CASKGSENGSPLHF. In nucleotides, the CDR3 is TGTGCCAGCAAGGGCTCTGAGAACGGTTCACCCCTCCACTTT.